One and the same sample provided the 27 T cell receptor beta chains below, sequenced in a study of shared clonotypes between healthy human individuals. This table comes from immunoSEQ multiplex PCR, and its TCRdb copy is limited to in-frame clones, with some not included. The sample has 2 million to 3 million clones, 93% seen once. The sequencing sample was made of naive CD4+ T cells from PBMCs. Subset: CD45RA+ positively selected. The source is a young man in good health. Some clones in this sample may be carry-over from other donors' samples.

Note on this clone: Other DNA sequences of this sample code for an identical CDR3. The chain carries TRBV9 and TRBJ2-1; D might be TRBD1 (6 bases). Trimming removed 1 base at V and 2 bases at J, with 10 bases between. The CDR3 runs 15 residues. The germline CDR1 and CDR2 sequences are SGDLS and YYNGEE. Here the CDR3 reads CASSVLGTTYNEQFF. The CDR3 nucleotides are TGTGCCAGCAGCGTACTCGGGACAACCTACAATGAGCAGTTCTTC.

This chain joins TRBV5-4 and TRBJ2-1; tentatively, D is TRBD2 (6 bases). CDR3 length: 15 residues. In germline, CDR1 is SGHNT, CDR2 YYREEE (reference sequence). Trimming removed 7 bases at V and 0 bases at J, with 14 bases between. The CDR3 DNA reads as TGTGCCAGCGGTACTAGCTCCAGCTCCTACAATGAGCAGTTCTTC. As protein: CASGTSSSSYNEQFF.

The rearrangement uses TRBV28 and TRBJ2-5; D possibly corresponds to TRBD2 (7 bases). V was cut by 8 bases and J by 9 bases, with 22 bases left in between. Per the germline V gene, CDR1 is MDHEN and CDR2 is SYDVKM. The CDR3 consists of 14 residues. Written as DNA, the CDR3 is TGTGCCAGCGCCCTGGGGGGGGGCAGTATGGCCCAGTACTTC. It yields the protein CASALGGGSMAQYF.

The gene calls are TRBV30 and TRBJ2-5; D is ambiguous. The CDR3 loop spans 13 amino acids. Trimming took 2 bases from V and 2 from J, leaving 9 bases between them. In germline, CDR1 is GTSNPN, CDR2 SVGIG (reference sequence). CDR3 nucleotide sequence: TGTGCCTGGAGTCTTAACGAGCAAGAGACCCAGTACTTC. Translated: CAWSLNEQETQYF.

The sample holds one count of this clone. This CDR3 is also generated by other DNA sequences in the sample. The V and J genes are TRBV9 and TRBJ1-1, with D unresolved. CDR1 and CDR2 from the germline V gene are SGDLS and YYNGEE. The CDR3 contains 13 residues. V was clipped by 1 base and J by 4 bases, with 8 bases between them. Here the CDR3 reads CASSVHLSTEAFF. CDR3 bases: TGTGCCAGCAGCGTACACCTGAGCACTGAAGCTTTCTTT.

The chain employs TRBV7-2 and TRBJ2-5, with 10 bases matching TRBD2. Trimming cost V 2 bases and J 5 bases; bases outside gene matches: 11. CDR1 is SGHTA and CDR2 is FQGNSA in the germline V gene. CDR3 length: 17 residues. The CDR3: CASSLFYASGSVETQYF. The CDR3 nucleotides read TGTGCCAGCAGCTTATTTTACGCTAGCGGGAGCGTTGAGACCCAGTACTTC.

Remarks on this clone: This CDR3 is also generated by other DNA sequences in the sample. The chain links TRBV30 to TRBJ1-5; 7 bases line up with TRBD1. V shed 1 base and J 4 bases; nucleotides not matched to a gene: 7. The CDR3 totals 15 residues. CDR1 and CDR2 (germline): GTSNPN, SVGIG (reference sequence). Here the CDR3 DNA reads TGTGCCTGGAGTGAACAGGGGTTCGGGAATCAGCCCCAGCATTTT. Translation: CAWSEQGFGNQPQHF.

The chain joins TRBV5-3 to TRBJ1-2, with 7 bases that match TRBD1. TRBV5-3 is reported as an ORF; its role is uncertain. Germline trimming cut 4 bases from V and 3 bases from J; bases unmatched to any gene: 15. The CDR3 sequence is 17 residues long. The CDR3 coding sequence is TGTGCCAGAAGCCCTACGGTAGGGGGCCTAGCGGACTATGGCTACACCTTC. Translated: CARSPTVGGLADYGYTF.

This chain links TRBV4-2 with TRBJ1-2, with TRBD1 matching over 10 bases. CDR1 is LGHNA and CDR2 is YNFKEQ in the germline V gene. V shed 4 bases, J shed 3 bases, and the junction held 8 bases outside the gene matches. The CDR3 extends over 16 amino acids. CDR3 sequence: CASSPQATGGDYGYTF. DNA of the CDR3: TGTGCCAGCAGCCCCCAGGCGACAGGGGGCGACTATGGCTACACCTTC.

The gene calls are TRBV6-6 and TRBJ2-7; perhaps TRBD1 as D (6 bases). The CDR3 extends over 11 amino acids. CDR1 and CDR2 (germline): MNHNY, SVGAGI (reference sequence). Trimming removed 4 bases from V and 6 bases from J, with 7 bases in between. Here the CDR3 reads CASSSDSEQYF. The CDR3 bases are TGTGCCAGCAGTTCGGACAGCGAGCAGTACTTC.

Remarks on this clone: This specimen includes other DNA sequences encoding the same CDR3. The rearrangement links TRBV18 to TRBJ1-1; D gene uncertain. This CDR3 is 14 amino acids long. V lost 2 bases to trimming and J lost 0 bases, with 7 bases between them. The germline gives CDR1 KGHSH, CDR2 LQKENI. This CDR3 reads CASSPGQVNTEAFF. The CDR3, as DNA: TGTGCCAGCTCACCAGGGCAAGTGAACACTGAAGCTTTCTTT.

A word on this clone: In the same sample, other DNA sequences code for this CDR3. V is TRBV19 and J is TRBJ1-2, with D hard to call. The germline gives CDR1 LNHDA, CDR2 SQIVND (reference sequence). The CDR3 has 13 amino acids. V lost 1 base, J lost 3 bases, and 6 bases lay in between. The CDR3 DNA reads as TGTGCCAGTAGTATAGGACTCGACTATGGCTACACCTTC. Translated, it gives CASSIGLDYGYTF.

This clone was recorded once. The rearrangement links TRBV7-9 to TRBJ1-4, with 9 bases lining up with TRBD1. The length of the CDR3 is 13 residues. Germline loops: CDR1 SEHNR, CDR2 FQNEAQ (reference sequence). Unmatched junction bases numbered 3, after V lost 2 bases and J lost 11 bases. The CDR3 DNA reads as TGTGCCAGCAGCTTACAGGACAGGGGCAAACTGTTTTTT. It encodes CASSLQDRGKLFF.

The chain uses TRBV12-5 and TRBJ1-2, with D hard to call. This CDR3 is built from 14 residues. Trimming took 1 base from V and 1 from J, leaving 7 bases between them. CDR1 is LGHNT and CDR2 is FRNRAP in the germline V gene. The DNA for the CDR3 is TGTGCTAGTGGTTTGGGGTATCTTAACTATGGCTACACCTTC. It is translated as CASGLGYLNYGYTF.

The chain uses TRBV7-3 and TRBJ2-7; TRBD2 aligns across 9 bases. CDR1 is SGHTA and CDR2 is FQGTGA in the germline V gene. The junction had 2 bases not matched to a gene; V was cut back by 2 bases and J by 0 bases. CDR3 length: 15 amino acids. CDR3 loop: CASSLAGGSSYEQYF. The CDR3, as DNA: TGTGCCAGCAGCTTAGCGGGAGGGAGCTCCTACGAGCAGTACTTC.

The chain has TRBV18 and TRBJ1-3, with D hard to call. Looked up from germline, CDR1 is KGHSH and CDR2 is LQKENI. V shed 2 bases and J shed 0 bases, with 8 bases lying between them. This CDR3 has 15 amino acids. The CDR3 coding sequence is TGTGCCAGCTCACCAACTCAGAGCTCTGGAAACACCATATATTTT. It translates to CASSPTQSSGNTIYF. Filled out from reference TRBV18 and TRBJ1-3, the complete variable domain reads NAGVMQNPRHLVRRRGQEARLRCSPMKGHSHVYWYRQLPEEGLKFMVYLQKENIIDESGMPKERFSAEFPKEGPSILRIQQVVRGDSAAYFCASSPTQSSGNTIYFGEGSWLTVV.

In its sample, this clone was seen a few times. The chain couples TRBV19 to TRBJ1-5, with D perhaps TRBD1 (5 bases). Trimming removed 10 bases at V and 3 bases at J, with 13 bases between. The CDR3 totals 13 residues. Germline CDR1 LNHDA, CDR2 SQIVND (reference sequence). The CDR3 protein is CATKTDPNQPQHF. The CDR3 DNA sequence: TGTGCCACCAAGACAGATCCCAATCAGCCCCAGCATTTT.

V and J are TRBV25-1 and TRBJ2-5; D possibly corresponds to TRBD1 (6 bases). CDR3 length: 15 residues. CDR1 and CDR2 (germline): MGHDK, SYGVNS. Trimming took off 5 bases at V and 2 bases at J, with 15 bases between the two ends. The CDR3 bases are TGTGCCAGCAGTAGGAACAGGGTGGGACAAGAGACCCAGTACTTC. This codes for CASSRNRVGQETQYF.

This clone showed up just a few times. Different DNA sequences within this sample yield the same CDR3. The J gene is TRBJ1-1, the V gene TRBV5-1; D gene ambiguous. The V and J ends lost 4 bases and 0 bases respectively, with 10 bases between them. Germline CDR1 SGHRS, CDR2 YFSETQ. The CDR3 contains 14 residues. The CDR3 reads CASSVDGLNTEAFF. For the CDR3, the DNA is TGCGCCAGCAGCGTGGACGGATTGAACACTGAAGCTTTCTTT.

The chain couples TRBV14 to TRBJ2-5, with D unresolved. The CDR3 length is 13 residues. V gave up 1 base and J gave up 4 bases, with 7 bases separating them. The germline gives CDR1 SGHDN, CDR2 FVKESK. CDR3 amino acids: CASSQGRRETQYF. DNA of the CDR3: TGTGCCAGCAGCCAAGGCAGGAGAGAGACCCAGTACTTC.

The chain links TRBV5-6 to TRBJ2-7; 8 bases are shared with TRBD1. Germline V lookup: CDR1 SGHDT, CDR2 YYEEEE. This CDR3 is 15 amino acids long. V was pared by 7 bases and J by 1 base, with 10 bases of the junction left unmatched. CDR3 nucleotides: TGTGCCAGCCTCAACCGGGACAGGATATCCTACGAGCAGTACTTC. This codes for CASLNRDRISYEQYF. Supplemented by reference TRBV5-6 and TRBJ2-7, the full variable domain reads DAGVTQSPTHLIKTRGQQVTLRCSPKSGHDTVSWYQQALGQGPQFIFQYYEEEERQRGNFPDRFSGHQFPNYSSELNVNALLLGDSALYLCASLNRDRISYEQYFGPGTRLTVT.

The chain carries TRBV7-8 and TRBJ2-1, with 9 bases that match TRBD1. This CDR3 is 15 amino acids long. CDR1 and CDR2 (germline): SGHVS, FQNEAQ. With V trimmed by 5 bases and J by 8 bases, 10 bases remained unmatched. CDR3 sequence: CASSPRDREFDEQFF. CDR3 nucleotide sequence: TGTGCCAGCAGCCCTAGGGACAGGGAATTCGATGAGCAGTTCTTC.

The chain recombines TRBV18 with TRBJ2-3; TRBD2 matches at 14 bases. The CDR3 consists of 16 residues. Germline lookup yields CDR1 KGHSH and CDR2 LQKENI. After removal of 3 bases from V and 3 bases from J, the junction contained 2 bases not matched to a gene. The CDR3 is CASSPRTSGRTDTQYF. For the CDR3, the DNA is TGTGCCAGCTCACCCCGGACTAGCGGGAGGACAGATACGCAGTATTTT.

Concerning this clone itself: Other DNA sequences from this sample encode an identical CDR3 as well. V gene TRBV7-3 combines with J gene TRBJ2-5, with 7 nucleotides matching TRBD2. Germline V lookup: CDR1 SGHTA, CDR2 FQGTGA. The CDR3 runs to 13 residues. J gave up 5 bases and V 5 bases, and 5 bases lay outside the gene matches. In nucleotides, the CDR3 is TGTGCCAGCAGCCCCGGGGGGTCGGAGACCCAGTACTTC. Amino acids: CASSPGGSETQYF.

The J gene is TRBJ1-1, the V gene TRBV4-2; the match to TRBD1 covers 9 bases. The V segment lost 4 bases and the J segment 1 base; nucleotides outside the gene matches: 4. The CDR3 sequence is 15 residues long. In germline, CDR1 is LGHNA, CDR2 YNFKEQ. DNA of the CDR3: TGTGCCAGCAGCCCGGACAGGGGAAGGAACACTGAAGCTTTCTTT. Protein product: CASSPDRGRNTEAFF.

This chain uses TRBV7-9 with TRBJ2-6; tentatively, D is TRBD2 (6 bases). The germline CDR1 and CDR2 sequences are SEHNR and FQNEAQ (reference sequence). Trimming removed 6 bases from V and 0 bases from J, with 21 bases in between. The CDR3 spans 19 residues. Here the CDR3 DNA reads TGTGCCAGCAGTGTTCCGGGACGGGGGACTTACTCTGGGGCCAACGTCCTGACTTTC. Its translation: CASSVPGRGTYSGANVLTF.

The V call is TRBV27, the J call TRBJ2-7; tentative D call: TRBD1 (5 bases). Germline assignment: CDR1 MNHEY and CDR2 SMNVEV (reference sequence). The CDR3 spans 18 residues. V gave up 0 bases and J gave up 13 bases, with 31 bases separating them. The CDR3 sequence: CASSLSVWRSGACRVSYF. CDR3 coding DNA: TGTGCCAGCAGTTTATCGGTCTGGCGGTCTGGGGCCTGTCGAGTATCCTACTTC.